This TCR beta chain was sequenced in a study of T cell responses to AZD1222 COVID-19 vaccine. Profiling relied on immunoSEQ multiplex PCR, and the TCRdb table lists in-frame clones only, not all of them. The repertoire holds approximately 160,000 clones, with around 91% as singletons. Findings and limits, study-wide: Receipt of two AZD1222 doses was followed by a rise in Spike-specific TCR breadth and depth.

V lost 6 bases, J lost 8 bases, and 8 bases stayed unmatched. There are 15 residues in the CDR3. CDR1 and CDR2 from the germline V gene are MNHEY and SVGAGI. This clone was counted once. The antigen remains unidentified. The starting material was peripheral blood, obtained on day 0 of AZD1222 vaccination. The TCR was taken from an adult in good health. The rearrangement uses TRBV6-5 and TRBJ2-1; 12 nucleotides agree with TRBD2. This chain's CDR3 is CASSLAGGPMDEQFF. CDR3 nucleotide sequence: TGTGCCAGCAGCCTAGCGGGAGGGCCTATGGATGAGCAGTTCTTC.